This T cell receptor beta chain was found in a study of Graves' ophthalmopathy and Graves' hyperthyroidism. The authors amplified TCR beta CDR3 regions from RNA transcripts. HTBI primers were employed in first-round RT-PCR, then a second-round multiplex PCR followed. A single record per CDR3 protein comes from TCRdb applying MiXCR to the multiplex PCR reads. The sample consists of a few hundred thousand distinct CDR3 sequences, about 18% of them appearing once. Notes on the study in general: Among expanded thyroid clonotypes above 0.001 frequency, most also occurred in blood.

This clonotype was recorded at least ten times. Its antigen remains unknown. The germline V gene encodes CDR1 SGHVS and CDR2 FQNEAQ. The junction had 9 bases not matched to a gene; V was cut back by 5 bases and J by 3 bases. The CDR3 covers 16 residues. Fresh peripheral blood (approximately 9.5 ml) yielded the PBMCs. The receptor was isolated from a woman under 30 with Graves' ophthalmopathy. This chain connects TRBV7-8 to TRBJ2-5, with 10 bases aligning to TRBD2. The sample consisted of peripheral blood. DNA for the CDR3: TGTGCCAGCAGCCCACTAAGCGGACTAGCGGAAGAGACCCAGTACTTC. Translated: CASSPLSGLAEETQYF.